This TCR beta chain was found in a study of blood T cells in healthy people across ages. Whole-study results and caveats: Roughly linearly, TCR beta diversity per million T cells fell as age increased. There was no known CMV status for donors, so expanded clonotype changes were possibly confounded.

This clonotype was counted a few times. The antigen is unknown. A second PCR of 7 to 11 cycles used a sample-barcoded 5' primer and a J-beta primer mix. Each sample yielded at least 2.5 million CDR3-containing paired-end reads. MiXCR, run by TCRdb on the 5' RACE reads, gives a single entry per CDR3 protein. The sample holds about a million distinct CDR3 sequences; 30% to 40% are singletons and the top ten take over 10%. V lost 7 bases to trimming and J lost 5 bases, with 12 bases between them. This CDR3 comprises 14 residues. Germline values: CDR1 SEHNR, CDR2 FQNEAQ (reference sequence). Sequencing was performed on blood. The chain combines TRBV7-9 with TRBJ1-6, with D tentatively TRBD1 (5 bases). This clonotype was obtained from a man between 18 and 35 years old in good health. CDR3 bases: TGTGCCAGCAATGGGGCAGGCGATAATTCACCCCTCCACTTT. It encodes CASNGAGDNSPLHF.